The sequence of this T cell receptor beta chain was determined in a study of cytomegalovirus exposure and HLA in healthy donors. Study-wide results and caveats: The authors considered a cluster of highly shared sequence variants likely to be a sequencing artifact. It was in a later analysis that TCR association rates were seen to vary by HLA locus, highest for DRB1 and lowest for HLA-C.

Researchers ran the PCR with 60 Vbeta and 13 Jbeta primers. TCRdb's copy holds only in-frame clones and misses some; the assay was immunoSEQ multiplex PCR. The table lists approximately 170,000 clones, over 70% of them singletons, with 2.5% to 3.5% in the top ten. On this clone: Its antigen is currently unknown.

J was trimmed by 0 bases and V by 0 bases; bases with no gene match: 17. The CDR3 has 20 residues. Germline loops: CDR1 MGHRA, CDR2 YSYEKL. Sequenced sample: PBMCs. The receptor was derived from a female donor in good health and CMV-seronegative. V gene TRBV4-1 combines with J gene TRBJ2-7; 7 bases are a match to TRBD2. The CDR3: CASSQDLPAGVGGSSYEQYF. The CDR3 bases are TGCGCCAGCAGCCAAGACCTCCCGGCGGGGGTGGGGGGAAGCTCCTACGAGCAGTACTTC.